This TCR beta chain was captured in a study of post-analysis software for immune sequencing data. Study-level findings and limits: TRBV5-6, TRBV5-1 and TRBV20-1 were among four to six TRBV segments more frequent in patients than controls. Samples sharing a preparation batch grouped tightly together when assessed by F measure.

The CDR3 totals 13 residues. The V end lost 3 bases, the J end lost 4 bases, and 13 bases lay between the germline ends. The germline V gene encodes CDR1 DFQATT and CDR2 SNEGSKA (reference sequence). A word on this clonotype: Its antigen is unknown.

The library was made from cDNA and included unique molecular identifiers. TCRdb called the PCR reads again in MiXCR, with one record for every CDR3 protein. This sample has 350,000 to 500,000 distinct CDR3 sequences, with approximately 39% found just once. This TCR came from a girl aged 2 to 9 with multiple sclerosis. The material sequenced was blood. The chain is built from TRBV20-1 and TRBJ2-7, with D unclear. This chain's CDR3 is CSASDLRWYEQYF. The CDR3 DNA is TGCAGTGCTAGCGACCTACGGTGGTACGAGCAGTACTTC.